This T cell receptor beta chain comes out of a study of post-analysis software for immune sequencing data. Study-wide background: Relapsing-remitting, secondary progressive and progressive-relapsing forms of multiple sclerosis all featured among disease courses.

Sequencing libraries made from TCR beta cDNA carried unique molecular identifiers. Using its own MiXCR run on the PCR reads, TCRdb lists one record per CDR3 protein. The table records under 650,000 distinct CDR3 sequences, roughly 40% of them present only once. Notes on the study in general: With F measure, samples from one preparation batch clustered together strongly. TRBV5-6, TRBV5-1 and TRBV20-1 were among a few TRBV segments more frequent in patients than controls. Versus controls, multiple sclerosis patients showed significantly lower diversity (normalized Chao1).

Details on this clonotype: Its target is not known.

This CDR3 has 15 amino acids. Trimming took off 0 bases at V and 0 bases at J, with 9 bases between the two ends. The germline CDR1 and CDR2 sequences are MNHEY and SMNVEV (reference sequence). Sequenced material: blood. The chain recombines TRBV27 with TRBJ2-7; the D gene is possibly TRBD1 (5 bases). The receptor was isolated from a girl aged 5-17 years with multiple sclerosis. The DNA for the CDR3 is TGTGCCAGCAGTTTATCGGGGCTAGGCTCCTACGAGCAGTACTTC. Translation gives CASSLSGLGSYEQYF.